This TCR beta chain emerged from a study of T cells after yellow fever vaccination. About the study: Any fraction with a low cell number was prepared using SMART-Seq v4 Ultra Low Input.

One entry per CDR3 protein, called by TCRdb with MiXCR from the 5' RACE reads. The profile covers about 240,000 distinct CDR3 sequences, with less than 9% appearing a single time and around 0.9% taken by the ten largest. This clonotype turned up a few times. No antigen is known for it. Germline values: CDR1 SGHDT, CDR2 YYEEEE. V lost 6 bases and J 6 bases, leaving 16 bases between the germline ends. CDR3 length: 14 residues. Whole-study findings and limits: A large majority of primary-vaccination clones showed up again after the booster (approximately 95% CD4, around 90% CD8). Sorted repertoires could include abundant contaminating clonotypes from bulk cells.

The specimen was CD4+ T cells sorted from PBMCs, collected 15 days after the yellow fever booster vaccination. The receptor comes from a man aged 30 to 39 who received the YFV17D yellow fever vaccine. The chain recombines TRBV5-6 with TRBJ2-1; no clear D gene. CDR3 sequence reads: CASTIGQLFNEQFF. The CDR3 DNA is TGTGCCAGCACCATTGGGCAGCTTTTCAATGAGCAGTTCTTC.